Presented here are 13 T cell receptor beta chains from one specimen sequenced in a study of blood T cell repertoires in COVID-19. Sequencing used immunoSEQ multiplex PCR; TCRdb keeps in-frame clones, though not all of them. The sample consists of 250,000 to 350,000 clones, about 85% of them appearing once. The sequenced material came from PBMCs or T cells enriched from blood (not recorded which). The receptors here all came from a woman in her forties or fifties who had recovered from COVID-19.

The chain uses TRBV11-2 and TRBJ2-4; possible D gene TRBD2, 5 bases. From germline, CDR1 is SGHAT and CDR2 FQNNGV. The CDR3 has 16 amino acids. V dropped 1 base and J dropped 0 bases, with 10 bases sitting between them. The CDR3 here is CASSLGENLAKNIQYF. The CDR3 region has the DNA TGTGCCAGCAGCTTAGGGGAGAACTTAGCCAAAAACATTCAGTACTTC.

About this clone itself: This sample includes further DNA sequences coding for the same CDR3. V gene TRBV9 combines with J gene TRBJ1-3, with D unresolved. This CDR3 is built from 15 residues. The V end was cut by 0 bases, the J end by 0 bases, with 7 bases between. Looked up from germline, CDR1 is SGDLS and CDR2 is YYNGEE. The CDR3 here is CASSVGSGSGNTIYF. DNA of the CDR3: TGTGCCAGCAGCGTAGGTAGTGGCTCTGGAAACACCATATATTTT.

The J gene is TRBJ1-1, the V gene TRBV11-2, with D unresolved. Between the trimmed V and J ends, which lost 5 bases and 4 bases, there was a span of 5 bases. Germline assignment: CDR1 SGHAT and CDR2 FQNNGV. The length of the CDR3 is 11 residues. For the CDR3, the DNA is TGTGCCAGCAGCCAGTCCACTGAAGCTTTCTTT. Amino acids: CASSQSTEAFF.

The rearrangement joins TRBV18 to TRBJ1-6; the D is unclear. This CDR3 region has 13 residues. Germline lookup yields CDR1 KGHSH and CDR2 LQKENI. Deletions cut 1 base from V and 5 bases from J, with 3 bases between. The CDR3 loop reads CASSPLDNSPLHF. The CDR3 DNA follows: TGTGCCAGCTCACCACTCGATAATTCACCCCTCCACTTT.

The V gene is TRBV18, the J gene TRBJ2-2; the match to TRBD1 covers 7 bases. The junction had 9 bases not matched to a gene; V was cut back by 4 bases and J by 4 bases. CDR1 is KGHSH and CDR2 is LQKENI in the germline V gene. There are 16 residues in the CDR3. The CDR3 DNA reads TGTGCCAGCTCACTGGGACAGTCCAGTGCCACCGGGGAGCTGTTTTTT. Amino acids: CASSLGQSSATGELFF.

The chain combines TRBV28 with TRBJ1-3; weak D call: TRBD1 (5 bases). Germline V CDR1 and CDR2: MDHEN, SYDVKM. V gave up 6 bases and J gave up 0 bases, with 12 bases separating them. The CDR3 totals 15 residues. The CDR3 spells CASRGGSASGNTIYF. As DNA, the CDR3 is TGTGCCAGCAGGGGGGGTAGCGCCTCTGGAAACACCATATATTTT.

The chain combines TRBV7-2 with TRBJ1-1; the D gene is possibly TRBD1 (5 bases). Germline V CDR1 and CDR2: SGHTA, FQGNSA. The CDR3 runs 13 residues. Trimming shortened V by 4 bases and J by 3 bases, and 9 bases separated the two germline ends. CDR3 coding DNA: TGTGCCAGCAGCTACCAGGGATACACTGAAGCTTTCTTT. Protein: CASSYQGYTEAFF.

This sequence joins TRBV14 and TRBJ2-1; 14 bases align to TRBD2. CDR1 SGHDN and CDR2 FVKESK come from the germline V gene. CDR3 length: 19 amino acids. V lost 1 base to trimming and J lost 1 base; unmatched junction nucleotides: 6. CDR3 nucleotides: TGTGCCAGCAGCCAAGGGACTAGCGGGAGGTTTGTGTCCTACAATGAGCAGTTCTTC. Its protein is CASSQGTSGRFVSYNEQFF.

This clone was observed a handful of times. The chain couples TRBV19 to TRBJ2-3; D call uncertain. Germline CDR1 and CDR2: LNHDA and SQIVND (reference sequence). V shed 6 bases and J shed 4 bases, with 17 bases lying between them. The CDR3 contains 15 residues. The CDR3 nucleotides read TGTGCCAGTAGGGCCCGCGAGGAACTCGCAGATACGCAGTATTTT. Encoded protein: CASRAREELADTQYF.

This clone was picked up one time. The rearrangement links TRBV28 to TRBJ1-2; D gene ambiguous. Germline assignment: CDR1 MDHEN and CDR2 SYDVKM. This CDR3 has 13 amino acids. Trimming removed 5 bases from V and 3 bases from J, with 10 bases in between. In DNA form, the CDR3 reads TGTGCCAGCAGTCCCACAGATCACTATGGCTACACCTTC. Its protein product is CASSPTDHYGYTF.

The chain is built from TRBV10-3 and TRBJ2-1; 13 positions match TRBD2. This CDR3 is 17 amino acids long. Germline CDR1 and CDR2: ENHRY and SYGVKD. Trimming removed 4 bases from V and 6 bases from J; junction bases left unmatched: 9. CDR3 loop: CAISGSLLAGGSNEQFF. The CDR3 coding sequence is TGTGCCATCAGTGGATCCCTACTAGCGGGAGGGTCCAATGAGCAGTTCTTC.

CDR3 sequence reads: CASSSSLRGVKGSEAFF. Written as DNA, the CDR3 is TGCGCCAGCAGCAGTTCCCTCAGGGGCGTTAAAGGTTCTGAAGCTTTCTTT. V gene TRBV4-3 combines with J gene TRBJ1-1, with D possibly TRBD1 on 6 matching bases. V was trimmed by 5 bases and J by 6 bases, leaving 25 bases between them. CDR3 length: 17 amino acids. Germline CDR1 is LGHNA and CDR2 is YSLEER.

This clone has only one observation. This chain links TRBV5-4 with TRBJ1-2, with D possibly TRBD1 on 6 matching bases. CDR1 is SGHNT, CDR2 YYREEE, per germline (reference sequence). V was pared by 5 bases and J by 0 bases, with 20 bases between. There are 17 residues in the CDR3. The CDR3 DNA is TGTGCCAGCAGAAGAGATCAGGGGCATATAGCTAACTATGGCTACACCTTC. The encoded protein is CASRRDQGHIANYGYTF.